Given below is one T cell receptor beta chain in context. This entry comes from a study of CXCR3-negative and CXCR3-positive naive CD8 T cells. Libraries were UMI-labeled 5' RACE TRB cDNA. Each CDR3 protein gets one entry in TCRdb, which reprocessed the 5' RACE reads and gives no DNA. This sample's table has 45,000 to 65,000 distinct CDR3 sequences. Germline loops: CDR1 SEHNR, CDR2 FQNEAQ (reference sequence). This CDR3 contains 13 residues. The chain employs TRBV7-9 and TRBJ1-2; TCRdb proposes TRBD1, but this gene call is untestable without DNA. Material for sequencing was naive CXCR3- CD8+ T cells from blood. Subset indicated: CD45RO-CCR7+CD27+CD95- naive CD8+ T cells lacking CXCR3 (TNR3-). The sequence was collected from a human donor in good health. Some clones in this sample may be carry-over from other donors' samples. The chain's CDR3 is CASSTTGGDGYTF.